A single sample is the source of the 14 T cell receptor beta chains below, sequenced in a study of CD8 T cells in ankylosing spondylitis. TCRdb ran MiXCR on the 5' RACE reads and lists one entry per CDR3 protein. Of about 140,000 distinct CDR3 sequences listed, 7% to 9% were seen once; the top ten hold approximately 6.8%. Sequencing used synovial fluid, either unsorted or a sorted T cell fraction (not recorded which). All receptors come from a male donor with ankylosing spondylitis.

The chain has TRBV20-1 and TRBJ1-1; D unclear. The CDR3 length is 14 residues. The V and J ends lost 0 bases and 3 bases respectively, with 11 bases between them. The germline CDR1 and CDR2 sequences are DFQATT and SNEGSKA (reference sequence). CDR3 bases: TGCAGTGCTAGAGATCGGTCGGGGTACACTGAAGCTTTCTTT. This encodes CSARDRSGYTEAFF.

This clonotype was detected ten times or more. The chain has TRBV18 and TRBJ2-7; D is perhaps TRBD1 or TRBD2 (5 bases each). The CDR3 has 15 residues. Per the germline V gene, CDR1 is KGHSH and CDR2 is LQKENI. Trimming removed 6 bases at V and 0 bases at J, with 15 bases between. This CDR3 reads CASSPLADSSYEQYF. Written as DNA, the CDR3 is TGTGCCAGCTCGCCTCTAGCCGACAGCTCCTACGAGCAGTACTTC.

This clonotype was detected ten times or more. V and J are TRBV5-1 and TRBJ2-7; D gene uncertain. The CDR3 is made up of 12 amino acids. V shed 4 bases and J shed 7 bases, with 12 bases lying between them. Per germline, CDR1 SGHRS and CDR2 YFSETQ. The CDR3 DNA is TGCGCCAGCAGCCGGGCCTTGGGGGAGCAGTACTTC. Translation: CASSRALGEQYF. Looking up the rest from reference TRBV5-1 and TRBJ2-7 gives the full variable domain: KAGVTQTPRYLIKTRGQQVTLSCSPISGHRSVSWYQQTPGQGLQFLFEYFSETQRNKGNFPGRFSGRQFSNSRSEMNVSTLELGDSALYLCASSRALGEQYFGPGTRLTVT.

This clonotype occurred a few times. The rearrangement links TRBV19 to TRBJ1-2; 7 nucleotides agree with TRBD1. V gave up 7 bases and J gave up 2 bases; unmatched junction bases: 4. Germline V gives CDR1 LNHDA, CDR2 SQIVND (reference sequence). The CDR3 totals 13 residues. CDR3 region: CASTPGQNYGYTF. The CDR3 nucleotides read TGTGCCAGTACCCCGGGACAGAACTATGGCTACACCTTC.

This clonotype rates as medium-sized. This chain links TRBV7-2 with TRBJ2-2, with TRBD2 as a possible D gene (6 bases). V lost 2 bases to trimming and J lost 13 bases, with 17 bases between them. Germline CDR1 is SGHTA and CDR2 is FQGNSA. This CDR3 has 14 amino acids. The CDR3 sequence: CASSLKGGGRRLFF. CDR3 bases: TGTGCCAGCAGCTTAAAGGGTGGGGGGAGAAGGCTGTTTTTT.

In this sample, this clonotype turned up a few times. J is TRBJ1-1 and V is TRBV6-6; D gene ambiguous. The V end lost 2 bases, the J end lost 5 bases, and 9 bases lay between the germline ends. Germline V CDR1 and CDR2: MNHNY, SVGAGI (reference sequence). The CDR3 covers 13 residues. The CDR3 DNA reads as TGTGCCAGCAGTTACCCAGCGAAAACTGAAGCTTTCTTT. Amino acid sequence: CASSYPAKTEAFF.

This clonotype was counted ten times or more. The CDR3 DNA sequence: TGTGCCAGCAGCACAGCTTTAGGGGGAGAGACCCAGTACTTC. This translates into CASSTALGGETQYF. The gene calls are TRBV7-9 and TRBJ2-5; D might be TRBD1 (6 bases). V was shortened by 5 bases and J by 4 bases, with 14 bases between the two germline ends. The CDR3 is 14 residues long. The germline V gene has CDR1 SEHNR and CDR2 FQNEAQ (reference sequence). The full variable domain, with the rest looked up from reference TRBV7-9 and TRBJ2-5, is DTGVSQNPRHKITKRGQNVTFRCDPISEHNRLYWYRQTLGQGPEFLTYFQNEAQLEKSRLLSDRFSAERPKGSFSTLEIQRTEQGDSAMYLCASSTALGGETQYFGPGTRLLVL.

This clonotype was found many times. The rearrangement links TRBV5-1 to TRBJ1-2; 8 bases are a match to TRBD1. The length of the CDR3 is 17 residues. Germline V CDR1 and CDR2: SGHRS, YFSETQ. Losses at the gene ends were 7 bases for V and 2 bases for J; bases not matched to a gene: 16. The CDR3 nucleotides read TGCGCCAGCGCCACCGGGACAGGCTTCAATTGGAACTATGGCTACACCTTC. Protein: CASATGTGFNWNYGYTF.

This clonotype was detected many times. The chain carries TRBV6-2 or TRBV6-3 and TRBJ2-7; unclear D gene. CDR1 and CDR2 (germline): MNHEY, SVGEGT. Trimming removed 10 bases at V and 2 bases at J, with 15 bases between. The CDR3 sequence is 13 residues long. The DNA of the CDR3 is TGTGCCACCTTGGACCGCTTCCCCTACGAGCAGTACTTC. Translated: CATLDRFPYEQYF.

The chain employs TRBV18 and TRBJ1-2, with D unclear. V lost 0 bases to trimming and J lost 7 bases, with 9 bases between them. This CDR3 comprises 13 residues. CDR1 and CDR2 from the germline V gene are KGHSH and LQKENI. CDR3 loop: CASSPPTRAGYTF. CDR3 nucleotide sequence: TGTGCCAGCTCACCACCGACGAGGGCTGGCTACACCTTC.

This clonotype appeared many times. The chain has TRBV18 and TRBJ1-2; possibly TRBD1 for D (6 bases). With 2 bases removed from V and 0 bases from J, the gap between germline ends came to 7 bases. The CDR3 spans 14 residues. CDR1 and CDR2 (germline): KGHSH, LQKENI. CDR3: CASSPGQTNYGYTF. The CDR3 DNA reads as TGTGCCAGCTCACCAGGACAGACTAACTATGGCTACACCTTC.

This clonotype was recorded a few times. V is TRBV20-1 and J is TRBJ2-7, with D tentatively TRBD1 (5 bases). Trimming shortened V by 5 bases and J by 4 bases, and 15 bases separated the two germline ends. Germline V CDR1 and CDR2: DFQATT, SNEGSKA (reference sequence). This CDR3 is 13 amino acids long. This chain's CDR3 is CSAPKGQGYEQYF. In DNA, the CDR3 is TGCAGTGCTCCGAAAGGGCAGGGTTACGAGCAGTACTTC.

The rearrangement uses TRBV27 and TRBJ1-2; D might be TRBD1 (6 bases). Germline values: CDR1 MNHEY, CDR2 SMNVEV (reference sequence). The V and J ends lost 5 bases and 4 bases respectively, with 17 bases between them. This CDR3 has 15 residues. The CDR3 bases are TGTGCCAGCAGTCCCCAAAGGACAGCTATCTATGGCTACACCTTC. Residues: CASSPQRTAIYGYTF.

This clonotype was seen at least ten times. This chain connects TRBV11-1 to TRBJ2-1; D unclear. Germline CDR1 reads SGHAT; CDR2 reads FQDESV (reference sequence). Deletions cut 0 bases from V and 1 base from J, with 7 bases between. The CDR3 runs 15 residues. The CDR3 sequence is CASSLALGSYNEQFF. The DNA for the CDR3 is TGTGCCAGCAGCTTAGCGCTGGGATCCTACAATGAGCAGTTCTTC.